The 30 T cell receptor beta chains below were found in one sample sequenced in a study of T-cell memory formation after mild COVID-19. MiXCR was run by TCRdb on the 5' RACE reads, yielding one entry per CDR3 protein. This table holds about 560,000 distinct CDR3 sequences, roughly 21% found once. What was sequenced was PBMCs or a T cell subset sorted from them (not recorded which). These TCRs come from an adult woman who had mild COVID-19 (a few samples of this study predate the infection). Cell type and time point are not known.

The chain uses TRBV6-6 and TRBJ2-3; D uncertain. The CDR3 spans 13 residues. V was shortened by 6 bases and J by 4 bases, with 11 bases between the two germline ends. Germline V gene data show CDR1 as MNHNY and CDR2 as SVGAGI (reference sequence). In nucleotides, the CDR3 is TGTGCCAGCAGGGACCCAGGCGCAGATACGCAGTATTTT. This gives the protein CASRDPGADTQYF.

V usage is TRBV3-1 and J usage is TRBJ1-2; TRBD1 matches at 7 bases. The germline CDR1 and CDR2 sequences are LGHDT and YNNKEL (reference sequence). The V gene end was trimmed by 2 bases and the J gene end by 8 bases; junction bases not matched to a gene: 8. The CDR3 totals 14 residues. The CDR3 region has the DNA TGTGCCAGCAGCCAAATGACAGGGTCGGGAGGCTACACCTTC. Amino acids: CASSQMTGSGGYTF.

This clonotype was seen only a few times. V gene TRBV5-1 combines with J gene TRBJ2-3, with a weak D call TRBD2 (5 bases). Germline-derived CDR1 and CDR2 are SGHRS and YFSETQ. This CDR3 is built from 13 residues. The V gene lost 4 bases and the J gene lost 6 bases, with 12 bases spanning the gap. The CDR3 DNA reads as TGCGCCAGCAGCAAGACCCGCGGGGATACGCAGTATTTT. It translates to CASSKTRGDTQYF.

V is TRBV2 and J is TRBJ2-2, with TRBD2 as a possible D gene (7 bases). The V end was cut by 2 bases, the J end by 1 base, with 14 bases between. CDR1 is SNHLY and CDR2 is FYNNEI in the germline V gene. There are 17 residues in the CDR3. The CDR3 DNA sequence: TGTGCCAGCAGTGAAAGACGGGGGGCCCAGAACACCGGGGAGCTGTTTTTT. It is translated as CASSERRGAQNTGELFF.

CDR3: CASSPARTYEQYF. DNA of the CDR3: TGTGCCAGCAGCCCCGCTCGGACCTACGAGCAGTACTTC. V gene TRBV7-2 combines with J gene TRBJ2-7; D unresolved. Trimming took off 5 bases at V and 2 bases at J, with 10 bases between the two ends. The CDR3 covers 13 residues. Per the germline V gene, CDR1 is SGHTA and CDR2 is FQGNSA. The full variable domain, rest sourced from reference TRBV7-2 and TRBJ2-7, is GAGVSQSPSNKVTEKGKDVELRCDPISGHTALYWYRQSLGQGLEFLIYFQGNSAPDKSGLPSDRFSAERTGGSVSTLTIQRTQQEDSAVYLCASSPARTYEQYFGPGTRLTVT.

This clonotype has only a few counts. The V gene is TRBV18, the J gene TRBJ1-2; maybe TRBD1 (5 bases). V gave up 3 bases and J gave up 8 bases, with 13 bases separating them. Germline CDR1 KGHSH, CDR2 LQKENI. This CDR3 comprises 13 residues. The CDR3 nucleotides read TGTGCCAGCTCACCTATGGTCGACAGAGGCTACACCTTC. Protein: CASSPMVDRGYTF.

This clonotype was recorded a few times. The rearrangement joins TRBV18 to TRBJ2-1, with 12 positions matching TRBD2. This CDR3 contains 19 residues. Trimming cost V 0 bases and J 0 bases; bases outside gene matches: 6. The V gene's germline CDR1 is KGHSH and CDR2 LQKENI. The CDR3: CASSPPGLAGFPSYNEQFF. In nucleotides, the CDR3 is TGTGCCAGCTCACCACCGGGACTAGCGGGCTTTCCCTCCTACAATGAGCAGTTCTTC.

The chain has TRBV5-1 and TRBJ1-2; D unclear. V gave up 0 bases and J gave up 3 bases, with 9 bases separating them. The length of the CDR3 is 14 residues. Germline V lookup: CDR1 SGHRS, CDR2 YFSETQ. The CDR3 coding sequence is TGCGCCAGCAGCTTGGCCGGGTACGACTATGGCTACACCTTC. This gives the protein CASSLAGYDYGYTF.

This sequence joins TRBV5-8 and TRBJ1-2; D is unclear. The CDR3 totals 12 residues. Trimming took 5 bases from V and 0 from J, leaving 5 bases between them. Germline V gene lookup returns CDR1 SGHTS and CDR2 YDEGEE. CDR3 loop: CASRLSNYGYTF. CDR3 nucleotides: TGTGCCAGCAGACTCTCTAACTATGGCTACACCTTC.

J is TRBJ1-5 and V is TRBV20-1; D perhaps matches TRBD1 (5 bases). Trimming shortened V by 2 bases and J by 3 bases, and 17 bases separated the two germline ends. This CDR3 region has 16 residues. Germline assignment: CDR1 DFQATT and CDR2 SNEGSKA (reference sequence). As DNA, the CDR3 is TGCAGTGCTAGATCCCCCTCAGGGCTCCTCAATCAGCCCCAGCATTTT. Protein: CSARSPSGLLNQPQHF.

The table lists this clonotype with a few counts. CDR3 loop: CAIRTVTQETQYF. Here the CDR3 DNA reads TGTGCCATCAGAACCGTGACCCAAGAGACCCAGTACTTC. The gene calls are TRBV10-3 and TRBJ2-5, with D hard to call. V lost 6 bases, J lost 1 base, and 9 bases lay in between. The CDR3 is made up of 13 amino acids. CDR1 is ENHRY and CDR2 is SYGVKD in the germline V gene.

The genes are TRBV19 and TRBJ2-1; 8 bases agree with TRBD2. The CDR3 sequence is 16 residues long. Germline CDR1 LNHDA, CDR2 SQIVND (reference sequence). Trimming took 5 bases from V and 0 from J; bases not matched to a gene: 6. CDR3 in amino acids: CASSRLSGVSYNEQFF. The DNA for the CDR3 is TGTGCCAGTAGTCGCCTTAGCGGGGTCTCCTACAATGAGCAGTTCTTC.

CDR3 in DNA: TGTGCCACCAGTGACCCGGCTTGGAGGAATGGCTACACCTTC. It specifies CATSDPAWRNGYTF. This chain links TRBV24-1 with TRBJ1-2, with no clear D. V dropped 4 bases and J dropped 6 bases, with 14 bases sitting between them. This CDR3 has 14 amino acids. The germline V gene has CDR1 KGHDR and CDR2 SFDVKD.

The rearrangement joins TRBV12-5 to TRBJ2-6; 12 bases agree with TRBD2. This CDR3 contains 17 residues. Trimming at V came to 5 bases and at J to 4 bases, leaving 6 bases not matched to a gene. Germline V lookup: CDR1 LGHNT, CDR2 FRNRAP. CDR3 in amino acids: CASGQLAGGLGANVLTF. The CDR3 DNA follows: TGTGCTAGTGGTCAACTAGCGGGAGGTCTCGGGGCCAACGTCCTGACTTTC.

This clonotype has more than one count but fewer than ten. V and J are TRBV7-6 and TRBJ2-1, with TRBD2 identical over 12 bases. Germline CDR1 is SGHVS and CDR2 is FNYEAQ. Trimming took 4 bases from V and 8 from J; bases not matched to a gene: 6. CDR3 length equals 15 residues. The CDR3 DNA follows: TGTGCCAGCAGCTCCACGAGGACTAGCGGGGATGAGCAGTTCTTC. Translation: CASSSTRTSGDEQFF. Combining the CDR3 with reference TRBV7-6 and TRBJ2-1 gives the whole variable domain GAGVSQSPRYKVTKRGQDVALRCDPISGHVSLYWYRQALGQGPEFLTYFNYEAQQDKSGLPNDRFSAERPEGSISTLTIQRTEQRDSAMYRCASSSTRTSGDEQFFGPGTRLTVL.

CDR3 DNA sequence: TGTGCCAGCAGCTTAAACTTCTTTATGGGACTAGGGGGTCAAGGTTCCTACAATGAGCAGTTCTTC. Its protein is CASSLNFFMGLGGQGSYNEQFF. The rearrangement links TRBV7-9 to TRBJ2-1, with 8 bases aligning to TRBD2. The CDR3 contains 22 residues. From germline, CDR1 is SEHNR and CDR2 FQNEAQ (reference sequence). V shed 2 bases, J shed 1 base, and the junction held 22 bases outside the gene matches.

The chain has TRBV20-1 and TRBJ1-2, with 10 bases lining up with TRBD1. The CDR3 is made up of 16 amino acids. Unmatched junction bases numbered 8, after V lost 0 bases and J lost 4 bases. Germline V gene data show CDR1 as DFQATT and CDR2 as SNEGSKA (reference sequence). CDR3 sequence (DNA): TGCAGTGCTAGAGATCGTGTGACAGGGGGCCCCTATGGCTACACCTTC. The encoded protein is CSARDRVTGGPYGYTF.

In its sample, this clonotype was seen many times. This chain links TRBV11-2 with TRBJ1-5; the D is unclear. Germline assignment: CDR1 SGHAT and CDR2 FQNNGV. The V gene lost 0 bases and the J gene lost 7 bases, with 10 bases spanning the gap. The length of the CDR3 is 14 residues. CDR3 residues: CASSLEGGKQPQHF. The CDR3, as DNA: TGTGCCAGCAGCTTAGAGGGAGGGAAACAGCCCCAGCATTTT. Full variable domain (rest looked up from reference TRBV11-2 and TRBJ1-5): EAGVAQSPRYKIIEKRQSVAFWCNPISGHATLYWYQQILGQGPKLLIQFQNNGVVDDSQLPKDRFSAERLKGVDSTLKIQPAKLEDSAVYLCASSLEGGKQPQHFGDGTRLSIL.

The CDR3 here is CASSYNQEGGHTEAFF. In DNA form, the CDR3 reads TGTGCCAGCAGTTACAACCAGGAGGGAGGGCACACTGAAGCTTTCTTT. This chain connects TRBV6-2 or TRBV6-3 to TRBJ1-1; D unclear. The CDR3 contains 16 residues. V shed 2 bases and J shed 3 bases, with 16 bases lying between them. Per germline, CDR1 MNHEY and CDR2 SVGEGT.

The chain joins TRBV7-9 to TRBJ1-1; D might be TRBD1 (5 bases). The germline V gene encodes CDR1 SEHNR and CDR2 FQNEAQ (reference sequence). This CDR3 has 14 amino acids. V shed 3 bases and J shed 2 bases, with 10 bases lying between them. The CDR3 bases are TGTGCCAGCAGCTTCGACAGTTTCAACACTGAAGCTTTCTTT. It encodes CASSFDSFNTEAFF.

This clonotype was observed a few times. The chain couples TRBV9 to TRBJ2-4, with 7 bases lining up with TRBD2. The CDR3 extends over 17 amino acids. V trimming: 0 bases; J trimming: 0 bases; junction bases outside the gene matches: 6. CDR1 is SGDLS and CDR2 is YYNGEE in the germline V gene. The CDR3 loop is CASSVEGAGLAKNIQYF. CDR3 nucleotide sequence: TGTGCCAGCAGCGTAGAGGGAGCGGGACTAGCCAAAAACATTCAGTACTTC.

The rearrangement uses TRBV12-3 or TRBV12-4 and TRBJ2-7, with 7 positions matching TRBD2. The V and J ends lost 5 bases and 3 bases, in that order; junction bases with no gene match: 4. CDR3 length equals 13 residues. In DNA, the CDR3 is TGTGCCAGCAGTCCAGCGGGAATCTACGAGCAGTACTTC. It yields the protein CASSPAGIYEQYF.

This clonotype was counted a few times. The gene calls are TRBV20-1 and TRBJ2-1; 15 bases line up with TRBD2. J gave up 6 bases and V 6 bases, and 3 bases lay outside the gene matches. Per germline, CDR1 DFQATT and CDR2 SNEGSKA (reference sequence). The CDR3 extends over 14 amino acids. CDR3 region: CSAKGLAGGNEQFF. The CDR3 DNA reads as TGCAGTGCAAAGGGACTAGCGGGAGGCAATGAGCAGTTCTTC.

The chain combines TRBV6-5 with TRBJ1-6, with D possibly being TRBD1 (5 bases). The V and J ends lost 6 bases and 9 bases respectively, with 18 bases between them. Germline V gives CDR1 MNHEY, CDR2 SVGAGI. There are 15 residues in the CDR3. Written as DNA, the CDR3 is TGTGCCAGCAGATCCTGGACAAAACGATCTTCACCCCTCCACTTT. Residues: CASRSWTKRSSPLHF.

V gene TRBV12-3 or TRBV12-4 combines with J gene TRBJ2-2; TRBD2 aligns across 7 bases. The V segment lost 10 bases and the J segment 5 bases; nucleotides outside the gene matches: 7. The CDR3 is 13 residues long. The CDR3 sequence is CANVAGNTGELFF. For the CDR3, the DNA is TGTGCCAACGTAGCGGGCAATACCGGGGAGCTGTTTTTT.

This clonotype was observed at least ten times. The chain employs TRBV3-1 and TRBJ2-7, with a weak D call TRBD2 (6 bases). V lost 6 bases and J lost 2, with 17 bases in between. CDR1 and CDR2 (germline): LGHDT, YNNKEL (reference sequence). The CDR3 totals 15 residues. CDR3 nucleotides: TGTGCCAGCAGTCGGGGACTGGCGGAGACCTACGAGCAGTACTTC. As protein: CASSRGLAETYEQYF.

The sample holds a few counts of this clonotype. The rearrangement links TRBV29-1 to TRBJ1-2; weak D call: TRBD1 (6 bases). Looked up from germline, CDR1 is SQVTM and CDR2 is ANQGSEA. Between the trimmed V and J ends, which lost 5 bases and 3 bases, there was a span of 10 bases. This CDR3 has 12 amino acids. CDR3 protein: CSVSRGYYGYTF. The CDR3 DNA reads as TGCAGCGTTTCTAGGGGGTACTATGGCTACACCTTC.

The chain couples TRBV29-1 to TRBJ2-1; 9 nucleotides agree with TRBD1. V gave up 6 bases and J gave up 2 bases; unmatched junction bases: 8. Germline lookup yields CDR1 SQVTM and CDR2 ANQGSEA. The CDR3 is made up of 15 amino acids. CDR3 bases: TGCAGCGTCCATGGACAGGGGAGGACCTACAATGAGCAGTTCTTC. Translated: CSVHGQGRTYNEQFF.

The chain uses TRBV3-1 and TRBJ2-5, with 13 bases matching TRBD2. The V segment lost 4 bases and the J segment 5 bases; nucleotides outside the gene matches: 7. Germline V CDR1 and CDR2: LGHDT, YNNKEL (reference sequence). This CDR3 spans 16 amino acids. This CDR3 reads CASSRRTSGSGETQYF. CDR3 in DNA: TGTGCCAGCAGCCGAAGGACTAGCGGGAGCGGTGAGACCCAGTACTTC.

The rearrangement links TRBV24-1 to TRBJ1-1; unclear D gene. The CDR3 is 13 amino acids. Trimming pared 4 bases from V and 10 bases from J, leaving 15 bases between. Germline V gene data show CDR1 as KGHDR and CDR2 as SFDVKD. The CDR3 DNA sequence: TGTGCCACCAGTGACCGGGTGGAGCGGGGAGCTTTCTTT. This gives the protein CATSDRVERGAFF.